The 4 T cell receptor beta chains below all came from one sample that was sequenced in a study of cytomegalovirus exposure and HLA in healthy donors (dated by TCRdb to 2017 to 2019). Libraries were constructed by the immunoSEQ multiplex PCR assay. For the multiplex PCR, a mixture combining 60 forward primers for TCR Vbeta segments and 13 reverse primers for TCR Jbeta segments was used. TCRdb took this table from immuneACCESS and kept in-frame rearrangements with V and J called. Such tables lack part of the clones; where checked against another copy, unresolved V genes explain under half of the gap, and the rest is unexplained. The sample data list 150,000 to 200,000 clones, and around 81% of these were observed just once. The top ten constitute under 2% of the sample. Sequences were obtained from PBMCs. The receptors derive from a man aged 30-40 years in good health and CMV-seronegative.

The genes are TRBV28 and TRBJ2-1; maybe TRBD1 (5 bases). Trimming stripped 4 bases from V and 8 bases from J, with 18 bases between. CDR3 length: 15 amino acids. CDR1 and CDR2 (germline): MDHEN, SYDVKM. In DNA form, the CDR3 reads TGTGCCAGCAGTTCCAAGTTTGGGGCTTGGGATGAGCAGTTCTTC. Translating it yields CASSSKFGAWDEQFF.

The chain uses TRBV7-2 and TRBJ2-3, with 14 bases that match TRBD2. Germline CDR1 SGHTA, CDR2 FQGNSA. This CDR3 region has 18 residues. Losses at the gene ends were 4 bases for V and 7 bases for J; bases not matched to a gene: 13. The CDR3 DNA follows: TGTGCCAGCAGCTACGGGACTAGCGGGAGAAGGTTGGGTAATACGCAGTATTTT. Protein sequence: CASSYGTSGRRLGNTQYF.

This clone was seen once. The chain carries TRBV28 and TRBJ2-7; no clear D gene. V lost 3 bases and J lost 6, with 18 bases in between. This CDR3 has 15 residues. CDR1 is MDHEN, CDR2 SYDVKM, per germline. DNA for the CDR3: TGTGCCAGCAGTTTCCCGGTTACCAACCTTGTCGAGCAGTACTTC. Its protein is CASSFPVTNLVEQYF.

The chain joins TRBV28 to TRBJ1-3; no clear D. Germline CDR1 reads MDHEN; CDR2 reads SYDVKM. The V gene lost 4 bases and the J gene lost 4 bases, with 14 bases spanning the gap. The length of the CDR3 is 15 residues. CDR3 protein: CASSSPRRLGNTIYF. The CDR3 DNA reads TGTGCCAGCAGTTCGCCGAGGAGGCTGGGAAACACCATATATTTT.